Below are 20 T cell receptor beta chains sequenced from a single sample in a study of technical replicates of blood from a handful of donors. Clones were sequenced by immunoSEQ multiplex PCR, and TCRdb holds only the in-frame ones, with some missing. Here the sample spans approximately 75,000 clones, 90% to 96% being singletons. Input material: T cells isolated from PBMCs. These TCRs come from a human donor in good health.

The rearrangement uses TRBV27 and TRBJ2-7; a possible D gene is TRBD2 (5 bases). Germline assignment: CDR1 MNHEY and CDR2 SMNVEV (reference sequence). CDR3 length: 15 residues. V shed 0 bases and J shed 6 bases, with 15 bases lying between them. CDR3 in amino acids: CASSLSPDRLSEQYF. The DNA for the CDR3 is TGTGCCAGCAGTTTATCCCCGGACCGACTAAGCGAGCAGTACTTC.

The CDR3 region has the DNA TGTGCCAGCTCCGCGGAGGGGAGGGCTTTCTTT. It specifies CASSAEGRAFF. This chain joins TRBV6-4 and TRBJ1-1, with D perhaps matching TRBD1 (5 bases). The CDR3 contains 11 residues. Germline CDR1 MRHNA, CDR2 SNTAGT. Trimming took 8 bases from V and 11 from J, leaving 15 bases between them.

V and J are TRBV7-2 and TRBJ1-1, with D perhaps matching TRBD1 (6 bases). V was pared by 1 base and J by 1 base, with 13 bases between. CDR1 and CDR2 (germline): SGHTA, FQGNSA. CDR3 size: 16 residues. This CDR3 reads CASSLVKGVKNTEAFF. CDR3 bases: TGTGCCAGCAGCTTAGTTAAGGGGGTTAAGAACACTGAAGCTTTCTTT. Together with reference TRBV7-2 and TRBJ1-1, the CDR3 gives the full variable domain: GAGVSQSPSNKVTEKGKDVELRCDPISGHTALYWYRQSLGQGLEFLIYFQGNSAPDKSGLPSDRFSAERTGGSVSTLTIQRTQQEDSAVYLCASSLVKGVKNTEAFFGQGTRLTVV.

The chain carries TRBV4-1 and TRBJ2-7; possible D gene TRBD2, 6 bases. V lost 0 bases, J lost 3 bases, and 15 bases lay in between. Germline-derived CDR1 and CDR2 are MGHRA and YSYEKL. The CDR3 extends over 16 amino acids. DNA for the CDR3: TGCGCCAGCAGCCAAGATAGGCTAGCGCGTTTCTACGAGCAGTACTTC. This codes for CASSQDRLARFYEQYF.

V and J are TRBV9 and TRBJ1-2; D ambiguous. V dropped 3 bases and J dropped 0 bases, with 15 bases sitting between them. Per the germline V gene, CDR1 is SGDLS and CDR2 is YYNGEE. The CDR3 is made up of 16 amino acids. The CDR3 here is CASSASLYQANYGYTF. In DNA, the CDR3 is TGTGCCAGCAGCGCAAGCCTTTACCAAGCTAACTATGGCTACACCTTC.

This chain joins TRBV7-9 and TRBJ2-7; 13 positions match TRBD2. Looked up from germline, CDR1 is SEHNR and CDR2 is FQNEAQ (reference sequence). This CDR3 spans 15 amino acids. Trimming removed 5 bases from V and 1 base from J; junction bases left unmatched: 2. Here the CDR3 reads CASSPTSGRSYEQYF. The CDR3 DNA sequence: TGTGCCAGCAGCCCGACTAGCGGGAGGTCCTACGAGCAGTACTTC. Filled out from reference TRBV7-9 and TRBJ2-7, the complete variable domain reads DTGVSQNPRHKITKRGQNVTFRCDPISEHNRLYWYRQTLGQGPEFLTYFQNEAQLEKSRLLSDRFSAERPKGSFSTLEIQRTEQGDSAMYLCASSPTSGRSYEQYFGPGTRLTVT.

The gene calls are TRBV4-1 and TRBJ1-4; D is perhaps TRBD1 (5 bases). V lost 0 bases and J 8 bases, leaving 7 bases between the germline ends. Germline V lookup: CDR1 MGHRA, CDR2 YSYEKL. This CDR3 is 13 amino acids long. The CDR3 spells CASSQDYREKLFF. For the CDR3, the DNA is TGCGCCAGCAGCCAAGATTACAGGGAAAAACTGTTTTTT.

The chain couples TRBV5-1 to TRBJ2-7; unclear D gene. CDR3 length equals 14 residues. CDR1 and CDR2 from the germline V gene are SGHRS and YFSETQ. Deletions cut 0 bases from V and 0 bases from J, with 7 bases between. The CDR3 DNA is TGCGCCAGCAGCTTGGACAGTACCTCCTACGAGCAGTACTTC. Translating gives CASSLDSTSYEQYF.

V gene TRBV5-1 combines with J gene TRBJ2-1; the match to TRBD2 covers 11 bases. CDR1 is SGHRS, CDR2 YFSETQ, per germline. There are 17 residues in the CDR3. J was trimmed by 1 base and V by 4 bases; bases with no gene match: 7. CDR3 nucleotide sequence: TGCGCCAGCAGCGTGACCGGGACTAGCGGATCCTACAATGAGCAGTTCTTC. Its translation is CASSVTGTSGSYNEQFF.

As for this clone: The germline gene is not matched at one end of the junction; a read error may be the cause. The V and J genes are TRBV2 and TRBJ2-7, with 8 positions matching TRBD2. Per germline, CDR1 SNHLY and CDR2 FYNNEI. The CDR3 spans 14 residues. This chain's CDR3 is CASGDAGGIYEQYF. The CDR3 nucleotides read TGTGCCAGCGGTGACGCGGGAGGTATTTACGAGCAGTACTTC.

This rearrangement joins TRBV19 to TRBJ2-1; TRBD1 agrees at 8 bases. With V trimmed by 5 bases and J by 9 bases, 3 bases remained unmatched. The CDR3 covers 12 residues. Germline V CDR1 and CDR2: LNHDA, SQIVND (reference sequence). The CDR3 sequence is CASSLTGAEQFF. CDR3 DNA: TGTGCCAGTAGTTTGACAGGGGCTGAGCAGTTCTTC.

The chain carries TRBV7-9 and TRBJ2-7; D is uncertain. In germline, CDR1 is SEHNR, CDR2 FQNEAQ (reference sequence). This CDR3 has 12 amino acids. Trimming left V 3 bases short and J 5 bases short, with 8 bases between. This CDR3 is CASSFVTNEQYF. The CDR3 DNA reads TGTGCCAGCAGCTTCGTGACAAACGAGCAGTACTTC.

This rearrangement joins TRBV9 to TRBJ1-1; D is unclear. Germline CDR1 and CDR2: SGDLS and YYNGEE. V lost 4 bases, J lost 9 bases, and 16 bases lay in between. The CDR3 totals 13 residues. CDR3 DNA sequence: TGTGCCAGCAGCCCCCAGCCCGGCAGGCAAGCTTTCTTT. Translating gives CASSPQPGRQAFF. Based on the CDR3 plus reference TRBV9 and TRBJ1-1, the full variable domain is DSGVTQTPKHLITATGQRVTLRCSPRSGDLSVYWYQQSLDQGLQFLIQYYNGEERAKGNILERFSAQQFPDLHSELNLSSLELGDSALYFCASSPQPGRQAFFGQGTRLTVV.

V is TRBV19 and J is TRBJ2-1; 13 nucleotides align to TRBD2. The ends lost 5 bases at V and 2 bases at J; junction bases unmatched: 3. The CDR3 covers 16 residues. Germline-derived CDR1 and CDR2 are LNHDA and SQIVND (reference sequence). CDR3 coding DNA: TGTGCCAGTAGTTCCGGACTAGCGGGAGCCTACAATGAGCAGTTCTTC. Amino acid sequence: CASSSGLAGAYNEQFF. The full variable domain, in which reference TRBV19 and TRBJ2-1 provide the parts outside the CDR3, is DGGITQSPKYLFRKEGQNVTLSCEQNLNHDAMYWYRQDPGQGLRLIYYSQIVNDFQKGDIAEGYSVSREKKESFPLTVTSAQKNPTAFYLCASSSGLAGAYNEQFFGPGTRLTVL.

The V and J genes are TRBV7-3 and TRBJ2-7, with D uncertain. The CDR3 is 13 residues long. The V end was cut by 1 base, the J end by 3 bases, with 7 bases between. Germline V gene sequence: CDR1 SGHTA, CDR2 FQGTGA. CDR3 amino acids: CASSLSISYEQYF. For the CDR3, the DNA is TGTGCCAGCAGCTTAAGTATCAGCTACGAGCAGTACTTC. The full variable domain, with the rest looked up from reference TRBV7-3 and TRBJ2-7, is GAGVSQTPSNKVTEKGKYVELRCDPISGHTALYWYRQSLGQGPEFLIYFQGTGAADDSGLPNDRFFAVRPEGSVSTLKIQRTERGDSAVYLCASSLSISYEQYFGPGTRLTVT.

In DNA form, the CDR3 reads TGTGCCAGCAGCTGGACAGGGGCGGCGGGAGCTTTCTTT. It encodes CASSWTGAAGAFF. This chain uses TRBV5-6 with TRBJ1-1; 9 bases are a match to TRBD1. Germline V gene sequence: CDR1 SGHDT, CDR2 YYEEEE. This CDR3 contains 13 residues. Losses at the gene ends were 3 bases for V and 10 bases for J; bases not matched to a gene: 7.

CDR3 DNA sequence: TGTGCCAGCAGTTACTCGTCGGGGGTTCCCTACGAGCAGTACTTC. The encoded protein is CASSYSSGVPYEQYF. This sequence joins TRBV6-5 and TRBJ2-7, with D perhaps TRBD2 (6 bases). V was pared by 0 bases and J by 2 bases, with 11 bases between. CDR1 is MNHEY, CDR2 SVGAGI, per germline. The CDR3 is 15 residues long.

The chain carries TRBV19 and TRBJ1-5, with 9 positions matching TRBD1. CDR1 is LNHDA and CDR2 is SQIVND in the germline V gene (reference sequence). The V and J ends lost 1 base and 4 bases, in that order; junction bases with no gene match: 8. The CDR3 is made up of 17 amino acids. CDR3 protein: CASSIAGTGLLNQPQHF. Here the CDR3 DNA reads TGTGCCAGTAGTATAGCCGGGACAGGGTTATTAAATCAGCCCCAGCATTTT.

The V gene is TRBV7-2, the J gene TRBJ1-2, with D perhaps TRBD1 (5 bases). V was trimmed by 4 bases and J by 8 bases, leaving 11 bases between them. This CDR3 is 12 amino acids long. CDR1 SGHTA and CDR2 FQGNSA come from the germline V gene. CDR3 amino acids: CASSSGTSGYTF. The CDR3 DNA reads TGTGCCAGCAGCTCCGGGACTAGCGGCTACACCTTC.

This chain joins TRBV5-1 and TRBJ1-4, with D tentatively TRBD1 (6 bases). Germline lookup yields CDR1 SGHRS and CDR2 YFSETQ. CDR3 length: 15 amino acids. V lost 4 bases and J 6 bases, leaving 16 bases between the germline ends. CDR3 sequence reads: CASSPEAGVDEKLFF. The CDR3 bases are TGCGCCAGCAGCCCGGAGGCAGGGGTTGATGAAAAACTGTTTTTT.